The T cell receptor (beta chain) described here comes from a study of blood T cell repertoires in COVID-19. On the study more broadly: The United States, Italy and Spain supplied acute and convalescent COVID-19 samples. From T cells, B-cell-depleted T cells, or PBMCs came the material, which was cDNA or gDNA.

The CDR3 is 17 amino acids. The V gene lost 0 bases and the J gene lost 1 base, with 13 bases spanning the gap. Per the study methods: Researchers report that nucleated cell counts were estimated from reference gene primer amplification. This table comes from immunoSEQ multiplex PCR, and its TCRdb copy is limited to in-frame clones, with some not included. That table supplies the V and J calls and clone size; D and trimming were determined from the DNA. In the table there are 490,000 or so clones, 80% to 90% of which are singletons. Resolution of symptoms, clearance, or two negative PCRs was present in recovered Cohort 3 donors.

This clonotype was obtained from a woman aged 55-70 years who had recovered from COVID-19. Sequencing was done on a sample of PBMCs or T cells enriched from blood (not recorded which). The chain employs TRBV23-1 and TRBJ2-1; tentative D call: TRBD1 (6 bases). TRBV23-1 is reported as an ORF; its role is uncertain. The CDR3 sequence: CASSQSTPDSSYNEQFF. CDR3 coding DNA: TGCGCCAGCAGTCAATCAACCCCGGACAGTTCCTACAATGAGCAGTTCTTC.